This TCR beta chain was recorded in a study of blood T cell repertoires in COVID-19. At the level of the study: Spain, Italy and the United States supplied samples that represented acute and convalescent COVID-19.

In Seattle, patients joined the study during active infection and were tracked longitudinally. Authors' analysis steps: Amplification of reference gene primers was used by the study to estimate nucleated cell counts. This table comes from immunoSEQ multiplex PCR, and its TCRdb copy is limited to in-frame clones, with some not included. That table gives V, J and clone size, and the DNA gave D and trimming. This table has 50,000 to 60,000 clones, around 80% appearing once. The CDR3 contains 12 residues. V dropped 9 bases and J dropped 0 bases, with 8 bases sitting between them. Germline V gene lookup returns CDR1 MNHEY and CDR2 SVGAGI.

The source of this sequence is a woman aged 80 or over with COVID-19, enrolled during active disease. Sequencing was carried out using peripheral blood. The chain employs TRBV6-5 and TRBJ2-5; maybe TRBD2 (6 bases). The CDR3 spells CASSGYQETQYF. In DNA, the CDR3 is TGTGCCAGTAGCGGCTACCAAGAGACCCAGTACTTC.